Sequencing of this TCR beta chain was carried out in a study of shared clonotypes between healthy human individuals. Study-level points and caveats: In having few donors, the study represented limited genetic and exposure-history diversity.

Input per replicate PCR of unsorted PBMC was about 300 ng DNA, corresponding to tens of thousands of T cell genomes. Method: immunoSEQ multiplex PCR; TCRdb's copy keeps in-frame clones and lacks some. The sample lists about 470,000 clones; about four fifths were seen once. Adult donors, all healthy and HIV-negative, had no recent acute infections or vaccinations. Details on this clone: No antigen is known for it. In the same sample, other DNA sequences code for this CDR3.

Germline values: CDR1 SGHVS, CDR2 FNYEAQ. The CDR3 is 11 residues long. The V end was cut by 3 bases, the J end by 5 bases, with 4 bases between. The TCR comes from a woman between 35 and 50 years old in good health. Some clones in this sample may be carry-over from other donors' samples. The specimen was PBMCs. The V and J genes are TRBV7-6 and TRBJ2-5; the D is unclear. CDR3 sequence: CASSFKETQYF. The CDR3 DNA follows: TGTGCCAGCAGCTTCAAGGAGACCCAGTACTTC.